Presented here are 19 T cell receptor beta chains from one specimen sequenced in a study of blood T cell repertoires in COVID-19. Assay: immunoSEQ multiplex PCR; the TCRdb copy retains only in-frame clones and omits some. The sample has over 65,000 clones; 80% to 95% are singletons. Sequencing was done on a sample of peripheral blood. The receptors derive from a woman of 80 years or more with acute or convalescent COVID-19.

V is TRBV27 and J is TRBJ2-3; 8 bases fit TRBD2. V lost 2 bases, J lost 0 bases, and 19 bases stayed unmatched. The CDR3 totals 21 residues. CDR1 MNHEY and CDR2 SMNVEV come from the germline V gene (reference sequence). As DNA, the CDR3 is TGTGCCAGCAGTTTAAGGCAGGTAGCGGGACCCGTAAAGGCGAGCACAGATACGCAGTATTTT. As protein: CASSLRQVAGPVKASTDTQYF.

This chain joins TRBV19 and TRBJ1-3; weak D call: TRBD1 (5 bases). Trimming shortened V by 6 bases and J by 2 bases, and 11 bases separated the two germline ends. Germline CDR1 is LNHDA and CDR2 is SQIVND (reference sequence). The CDR3 runs to 14 residues. The CDR3 DNA follows: TGTGCCAGTAGGACAGTTTTGACTGGAAACACCATATATTTT. Amino acid sequence: CASRTVLTGNTIYF.

The chain has TRBV2 and TRBJ2-1, with TRBD2 matching 8 bases. Germline values: CDR1 SNHLY, CDR2 FYNNEI. Trimming removed 6 bases from V and 10 bases from J; junction bases left unmatched: 14. The CDR3 spans 15 residues. This CDR3 reads CASSPGGLAFGEQFF. CDR3 nucleotides: TGTGCCAGCAGCCCCGGTGGACTAGCCTTTGGAGAGCAGTTCTTC.

On this clone itself: Other DNA sequences from this sample encode an identical CDR3 as well. The chain employs TRBV6-5 and TRBJ1-2; TRBD1 agrees at 9 bases. Germline CDR1 is MNHEY and CDR2 is SVGAGI. The CDR3 runs to 14 residues. The trim removed 2 bases at V and 2 bases at J, leaving 0 bases unmatched. The CDR3 bases are TGTGCCAGCAGTTACGGGACAGGGAACTATGGCTACACCTTC. Translation gives CASSYGTGNYGYTF.

The V and J genes are TRBV10-3 and TRBJ2-4; TRBD1 is a possible D gene (6 bases). Trimming cost V 6 bases and J 0 bases, with 9 bases left between them. CDR1 is ENHRY, CDR2 SYGVKD, per germline. The CDR3 sequence is 14 residues long. The CDR3, as DNA: TGTGCCATCAGGGACAGTCTAGCCAAAAACATTCAGTACTTC. Its translation: CAIRDSLAKNIQYF.

The chain joins TRBV28 to TRBJ1-3, with D tentatively TRBD1 (6 bases). This CDR3 has 16 amino acids. CDR1 is MDHEN and CDR2 is SYDVKM in the germline V gene. V was clipped by 6 bases and J by 0 bases, with 15 bases between them. CDR3 in amino acids: CASRQGHTTSGNTIYF. As DNA, the CDR3 is TGTGCCAGCAGACAGGGACACACGACCTCTGGAAACACCATATATTTT.

V gene TRBV10-1 combines with J gene TRBJ2-2; tentative D call: TRBD2 (5 bases). The CDR3 has 14 residues. Germline V lookup: CDR1 WNHNN, CDR2 SYGVQD (reference sequence). Trimming stripped 3 bases from V and 4 bases from J, with 9 bases between. CDR3 sequence reads: CASSDRTATGELFF. The CDR3 coding sequence is TGCGCCAGCAGTGATCGGACTGCCACCGGGGAGCTGTTTTTT.

The V call is TRBV11-1, the J call TRBJ1-2, with TRBD1 as a possible D gene (5 bases). The CDR3 extends over 15 amino acids. The ends were cut back, 5 bases at V and 2 bases at J, with 15 bases in the middle. The germline V gene has CDR1 SGHAT and CDR2 FQDESV (reference sequence). The CDR3 region is CASSPTPDTNYGYTF. CDR3 bases: TGTGCCAGCAGCCCAACCCCGGACACCAACTATGGCTACACCTTC. Looking up the rest from reference TRBV11-1 and TRBJ1-2 gives the full variable domain: EAEVAQSPRYKITEKSQAVAFWCDPISGHATLYWYRQILGQGPELLVQFQDESVVDDSQLPKDRFSAERLKGVDSTLKIQPAELGDSAMYLCASSPTPDTNYGYTFGSGTRLTVV.

J is TRBJ1-2 and V is TRBV5-4, with TRBD1 as a possible D gene (5 bases). The germline V gene encodes CDR1 SGHNT and CDR2 YYREEE (reference sequence). V was clipped by 3 bases and J by 4 bases, with 7 bases between them. CDR3 size: 12 residues. CDR3: CASSSDSYGYTF. The DNA for the CDR3 is TGTGCCAGCAGCTCCGACAGCTATGGCTACACCTTC.

This clone appeared a single time. The CDR3 DNA reads TGTGCCAGCTCACCACCCGGGACAGGGGGCCGTGAGCAGTACTTC. It specifies CASSPPGTGGREQYF. The rearrangement joins TRBV18 to TRBJ2-7; 12 positions match TRBD1. The germline gives CDR1 KGHSH, CDR2 LQKENI. Trimming cost V 0 bases and J 7 bases; bases outside gene matches: 4. The CDR3 has 15 residues. The variable domain in full, with the rest retrieved from reference TRBV18 and TRBJ2-7, is NAGVMQNPRHLVRRRGQEARLRCSPMKGHSHVYWYRQLPEEGLKFMVYLQKENIIDESGMPKERFSAEFPKEGPSILRIQQVVRGDSAAYFCASSPPGTGGREQYFGPGTRLTVT.

This clone is a singleton in its sample. This chain joins TRBV6-4 and TRBJ2-1; possibly TRBD2 for D (5 bases). V gave up 2 bases and J gave up 7 bases, with 21 bases separating them. The germline CDR1 and CDR2 sequences are MRHNA and SNTAGT. The CDR3 sequence is 17 residues long. CDR3 loop: CASSDTTQRPLGNEQFF. The CDR3 DNA reads TGTGCCAGCAGTGACACCACACAGCGGCCCTTGGGAAATGAGCAGTTCTTC.

J is TRBJ2-7 and V is TRBV2, with D perhaps matching TRBD2 (5 bases). The V gene lost 4 bases and the J gene lost 0 bases, with 13 bases spanning the gap. CDR1 SNHLY and CDR2 FYNNEI come from the germline V gene. This CDR3 region has 15 residues. The CDR3 sequence: CASSGAGRSSYEQYF. DNA of the CDR3: TGTGCCAGCAGTGGGGCGGGCAGGAGCTCCTACGAGCAGTACTTC.

The V and J genes are TRBV9 and TRBJ2-2, with TRBD1 matching over 8 bases. The trim removed 1 base at V and 1 base at J, leaving 3 bases unmatched. The CDR3 has 16 amino acids. Germline loops: CDR1 SGDLS, CDR2 YYNGEE. The CDR3 region has the DNA TGTGCCAGCAGCGTACGGACAGGGATGAACACCGGGGAGCTGTTTTTT. Translated, it gives CASSVRTGMNTGELFF.

The V and J genes are TRBV6-4 and TRBJ2-1, with 8 bases matching TRBD2. CDR1 MRHNA and CDR2 SNTAGT come from the germline V gene. V lost 6 bases and J lost 9; bases outside the gene matches: 7. The CDR3 runs to 13 residues. The CDR3 sequence: CASRGSGSGEQFF. The DNA of the CDR3 is TGTGCCAGCAGGGGAAGCGGGAGTGGTGAGCAGTTCTTC.

The gene calls are TRBV2 and TRBJ2-5; 12 nucleotides line up with TRBD2. The V segment lost 5 bases and the J segment 5 bases; nucleotides outside the gene matches: 0. The CDR3 has 13 residues. Germline V gene data show CDR1 as SNHLY and CDR2 as FYNNEI. The CDR3 loop reads CASSLAGGETQYF. CDR3 DNA sequence: TGTGCCAGCAGTCTAGCGGGAGGGGAGACCCAGTACTTC.

The rearrangement uses TRBV28 and TRBJ1-1, with D tentatively TRBD1 (5 bases). Germline CDR1 is MDHEN and CDR2 is SYDVKM. The CDR3 length is 12 residues. V was pared by 5 bases and J by 7 bases, with 11 bases between. Written as DNA, the CDR3 is TGTGCCAGCAGTCCGAGGGGACTTGAAGCTTTCTTT. This sequence encodes CASSPRGLEAFF.

The genes are TRBV3-1 (or the pseudogene TRBV3-2) and TRBJ1-2, with D possibly being TRBD1 (5 bases). The germline V gene encodes CDR1 LGHDT and CDR2 YNNKEL (reference sequence). The CDR3 length is 12 residues. The CDR3 loop reads CATDSGNYGYTF. The CDR3 region has the DNA TGTGCGACAGACTCGGGTAACTATGGCTACACCTTC.

For the CDR3, the DNA is TGTGCCAGCAGCTTAGGGGCCGGGGAAAAACTGTTTTTT. As protein: CASSLGAGEKLFF. The rearrangement joins TRBV7-3 to TRBJ1-4; the D gene is possibly TRBD1 (5 bases). V dropped 2 bases and J dropped 8 bases, with 9 bases sitting between them. This CDR3 has 13 residues. The germline CDR1 and CDR2 sequences are SGHTA and FQGTGA.

This clone was counted a single time. The chain is built from TRBV11-2 and TRBJ2-7, with TRBD1 as a possible D gene (6 bases). The CDR3 totals 15 residues. CDR1 and CDR2 from the germline V gene are SGHAT and FQNNGV. V was cut by 0 bases and J by 2 bases, with 11 bases left in between. CDR3 residues: CASSLEPGATYEQYF. For the CDR3, the DNA is TGTGCCAGCAGCTTAGAGCCAGGGGCGACCTACGAGCAGTACTTC.